The 16 T cell receptor beta chains below all came from one sample that was sequenced in a study of blood T cell repertoires in COVID-19. Assay used: immunoSEQ multiplex PCR; TCRdb lists only in-frame clones, some missing. The data show 250,000 to 350,000 clones, with 70% to 90% seen just once and 9.4% held by the top ten. Sequencing was done on a sample of peripheral blood. These receptors originate from a man younger than 30 with active or convalescent COVID-19.

This clone was observed a handful of times. V gene TRBV18 combines with J gene TRBJ1-6, with D maybe TRBD1 (6 bases). The ends were cut back, 3 bases at V and 5 bases at J, with 8 bases in the middle. CDR3 length equals 14 residues. Looked up from germline, CDR1 is KGHSH and CDR2 is LQKENI. The CDR3 sequence is CASSPGTNNSPLHF. In DNA, the CDR3 is TGTGCCAGCTCACCCGGGACAAATAATTCACCCCTCCACTTT.

In its sample, this clone was seen a few times. The chain has TRBV5-5 and TRBJ1-1; no firm D call. Germline CDR1 SGHKS, CDR2 YYEKEE (reference sequence). Trimming removed 0 bases from V and 11 bases from J, with 11 bases in between. The CDR3 is made up of 12 amino acids. In nucleotides, the CDR3 is TGTGCCAGCAGCTTGGGTTTAAAATTGGCTTTCTTT. It specifies CASSLGLKLAFF. The full variable domain, in which reference TRBV5-5 and TRBJ1-1 provide the parts outside the CDR3, is DAGVTQSPTHLIKTRGQQVTLRCSPISGHKSVSWYQQVLGQGPQFIFQYYEKEERGRGNFPDRFSARQFPNYSSELNVNALLLGDSALYLCASSLGLKLAFFGQGTRLTVV.

The chain has TRBV6-2 or TRBV6-3 and TRBJ2-5; 12 bases fit TRBD2. CDR3 length equals 14 residues. V shed 5 bases and J 6 bases; nucleotides not matched to a gene: 4. Germline assignment: CDR1 MNHEY and CDR2 SVGEGT. CDR3 protein: CASSASGGAKTQYF. The CDR3 nucleotides are TGTGCCAGCAGTGCTAGCGGGGGGGCGAAGACCCAGTACTTC.

The chain links TRBV4-1 to TRBJ1-2, with 10 bases fitting TRBD1. This CDR3 has 14 residues. The J segment lost 8 bases and the V segment lost 4 bases, leaving 7 bases of the junction unmatched. Germline loops: CDR1 MGHRA, CDR2 YSYEKL. The CDR3 protein is CASSPLTGGDGYTF. In DNA, the CDR3 is TGCGCCAGCAGCCCATTGACAGGGGGCGACGGCTACACCTTC.

This chain connects TRBV13 to TRBJ1-6; D gene uncertain. V gave up 2 bases and J gave up 7 bases, with 12 bases separating them. CDR1 is PRHDT, CDR2 FYEKMQ, per germline (reference sequence). The CDR3 spans 15 residues. The CDR3 protein is CASSLRRIANSPLHF. DNA of the CDR3: TGTGCCAGCAGCTTACGGCGGATAGCGAATTCACCCCTCCACTTT. Complete variable domain (other parts from reference TRBV13 and TRBJ1-6): AAGVIQSPRHLIKEKRETATLKCYPIPRHDTVYWYQQGPGQDPQFLISFYEKMQSDKGSIPDRFSAQQFSDYHSELNMSSLELGDSALYFCASSLRRIANSPLHFGNGTRLTVT.

This rearrangement joins TRBV7-6 to TRBJ2-1, with 10 positions matching TRBD2. J gave up 2 bases and V 2 bases, and 0 bases lay outside the gene matches. This CDR3 region has 15 residues. Germline V gives CDR1 SGHVS, CDR2 FNYEAQ. The CDR3 reads CASSLSGGAYNEQFF. The CDR3, as DNA: TGTGCCAGCAGCTTAAGCGGGGGGGCCTACAATGAGCAGTTCTTC.

This clone was detected once. V and J are TRBV19 and TRBJ2-2, with 8 bases matching TRBD2. The V and J ends lost 3 bases and 1 base, in that order; junction bases with no gene match: 7. This CDR3 comprises 17 residues. The germline V gene has CDR1 LNHDA and CDR2 SQIVND (reference sequence). DNA for the CDR3: TGTGCCAGTAGTATCATTGTAGCGGGGCTGAACACCGGGGAGCTGTTTTTT. Amino acid sequence: CASSIIVAGLNTGELFF.

Only one count was recorded for this clone. The V and J genes are TRBV2 and TRBJ2-3; D unresolved. Germline V CDR1 and CDR2: SNHLY, FYNNEI. V lost 7 bases to trimming and J lost 2 bases, with 10 bases between them. The CDR3 runs 13 residues. CDR3 in DNA: TGTGCCAGCATCCTGAAGCTCACAGATACGCAGTATTTT. Residues: CASILKLTDTQYF. The whole variable domain, remainder taken from reference TRBV2 and TRBJ2-3, is EPEVTQTPSHQVTQMGQEVILRCVPISNHLYFYWYRQILGQKVEFLVSFYNNEISEKSEIFDDQFSVERPDGSNFTLKIRSTKLEDSAMYFCASILKLTDTQYFGPGTRLTVL.

This clone was observed once. The chain uses TRBV23-1 and TRBJ1-2; 10 bases are shared with TRBD1. TRBV23-1 is marked as an open reading frame, function uncertain. Losses at the gene ends were 1 base for V and 2 bases for J; bases not matched to a gene: 10. The length of the CDR3 is 18 residues. The CDR3, as DNA: TGCGCCAGCAGTCAATTTAAGACAGGGGGCACCCTCAACTATGGCTACACCTTC. Its translation: CASSQFKTGGTLNYGYTF.

The chain links TRBV27 to TRBJ1-2, with a possible D match to TRBD1 (5 bases). The CDR3 is made up of 15 amino acids. Looked up from germline, CDR1 is MNHEY and CDR2 is SMNVEV (reference sequence). The V and J ends lost 5 bases and 2 bases respectively, with 15 bases between them. CDR3 in amino acids: CASSPRGGLNYGYTF. CDR3 DNA: TGTGCCAGCAGTCCCCGGGGGGGGTTAAACTATGGCTACACCTTC.

This clone was seen only a few times. The J gene is TRBJ1-2, the V gene TRBV5-1; D gene ambiguous. The V end was cut by 0 bases, the J end by 4 bases, with 16 bases between. The CDR3 totals 16 residues. CDR1 is SGHRS, CDR2 YFSETQ, per germline. Written as DNA, the CDR3 is TGCGCCAGCAGCTTGGAAAGGAGTGGATTACCCTATGGCTACACCTTC. It encodes CASSLERSGLPYGYTF. Using reference TRBV5-1 and TRBJ1-2 for the parts outside the CDR3, the full variable domain is KAGVTQTPRYLIKTRGQQVTLSCSPISGHRSVSWYQQTPGQGLQFLFEYFSETQRNKGNFPGRFSGRQFSNSRSEMNVSTLELGDSALYLCASSLERSGLPYGYTFGSGTRLTVV.

The chain uses TRBV29-1 and TRBJ1-2; 7 bases line up with TRBD1. The CDR3 contains 11 residues. Germline-derived CDR1 and CDR2 are SQVTM and ANQGSEA. CDR3 region: CSADRELYYTF. In DNA form, the CDR3 reads TGCAGTGCCGACAGGGAGCTTTATTACACCTTC.

This clone has just one count. V usage is TRBV4-2 and J usage is TRBJ1-1, with no clear D. Per the germline V gene, CDR1 is LGHNA and CDR2 is YNFKEQ. The V gene lost 3 bases and the J gene lost 4 bases, with 15 bases spanning the gap. The CDR3 contains 15 residues. The CDR3: CASSQEGRRGTEAFF. The CDR3 DNA sequence: TGTGCCAGCAGCCAGGAGGGCAGAAGAGGCACTGAAGCTTTCTTT.

The gene calls are TRBV15 and TRBJ1-2, with D possibly being TRBD1 (5 bases). Trimming removed 1 base from V and 8 bases from J, with 20 bases in between. CDR1 is LNHNV and CDR2 is YYDKDF in the germline V gene (reference sequence). CDR3 length: 16 amino acids. The CDR3 reads CATSRGLGDFHGGYTF. CDR3 DNA: TGTGCCACCAGCAGAGGTTTAGGGGACTTCCATGGCGGCTACACCTTC.

The table lists this clone with a count of one. The chain couples TRBV6-5 to TRBJ1-4, with D possibly matching TRBD1 (6 bases). The CDR3 sequence is 14 residues long. Germline CDR1 reads MNHEY; CDR2 reads SVGAGI. Trimming took 7 bases from V and 5 from J, leaving 14 bases between them. The CDR3 coding sequence is TGTGCCAGCACCTGGACAGAGGGGAATGAAAAACTGTTTTTT. The encoded protein is CASTWTEGNEKLFF.

There are a few counts of this clone. The DNA of the CDR3 is TGTGCCAGCAGTTACTTTGTCCGGGAGGATGACTATGGCTACACCTTC. Its translation: CASSYFVREDDYGYTF. The chain joins TRBV6-2 or TRBV6-3 to TRBJ1-2, with unresolved D. The CDR3 sequence is 16 residues long. Germline V gives CDR1 MNHEY, CDR2 SVGEGT. V lost 1 base and J 3 bases, leaving 15 bases between the germline ends.